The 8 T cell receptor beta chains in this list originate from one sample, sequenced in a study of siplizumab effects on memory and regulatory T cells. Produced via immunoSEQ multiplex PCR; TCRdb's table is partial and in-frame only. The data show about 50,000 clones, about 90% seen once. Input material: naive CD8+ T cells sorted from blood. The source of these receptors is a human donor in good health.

Here the CDR3 DNA reads TGTGCCAGCAGTCCAGACGGTCCGGGACTAGTGGGCTACGAGCAGTACTTC. Amino acids: CASSPDGPGLVGYEQYF. The chain combines TRBV7-8 with TRBJ2-7; 8 positions agree with TRBD2. The CDR3 runs 17 residues. V trimming: 6 bases; J trimming: 3 bases; junction bases outside the gene matches: 16. Per germline, CDR1 SGHVS and CDR2 FQNEAQ. The full variable domain, its missing parts supplied by reference TRBV7-8 and TRBJ2-7, is GAGVSQSPRYKVAKRGQDVALRCDPISGHVSLFWYQQALGQGPEFLTYFQNEAQLDKSGLPSDRFFAERPEGSVSTLKIQRTQQEDSAVYLCASSPDGPGLVGYEQYFGPGTRLTVT.

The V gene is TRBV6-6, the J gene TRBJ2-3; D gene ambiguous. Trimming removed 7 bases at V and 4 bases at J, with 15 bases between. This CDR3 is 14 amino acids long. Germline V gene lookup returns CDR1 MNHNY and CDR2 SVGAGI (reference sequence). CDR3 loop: CASILETLPDTQYF. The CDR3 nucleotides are TGTGCCAGCATCCTAGAAACTCTCCCAGATACGCAGTATTTT.

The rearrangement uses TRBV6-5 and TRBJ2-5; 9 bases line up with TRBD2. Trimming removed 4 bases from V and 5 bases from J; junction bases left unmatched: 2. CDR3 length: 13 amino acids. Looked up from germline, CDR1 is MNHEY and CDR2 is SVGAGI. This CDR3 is CASSWTSEETQYF. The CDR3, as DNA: TGTGCCAGCAGTTGGACTAGCGAGGAGACCCAGTACTTC.

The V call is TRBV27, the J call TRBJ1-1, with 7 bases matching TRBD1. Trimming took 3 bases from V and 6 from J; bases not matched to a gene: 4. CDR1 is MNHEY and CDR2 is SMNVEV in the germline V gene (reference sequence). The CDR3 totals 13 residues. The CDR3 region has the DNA TGTGCCAGCAGTTTGTACAGGGGAGCTGAAGCTTTCTTT. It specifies CASSLYRGAEAFF.

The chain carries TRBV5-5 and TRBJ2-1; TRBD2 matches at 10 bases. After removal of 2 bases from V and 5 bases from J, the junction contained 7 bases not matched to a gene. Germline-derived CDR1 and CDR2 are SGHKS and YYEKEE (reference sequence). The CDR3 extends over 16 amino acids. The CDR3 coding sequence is TGTGCCAGCAGCTTCTTTAGCGGGGGGATAAACAATGAGCAGTTCTTC. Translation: CASSFFSGGINNEQFF.

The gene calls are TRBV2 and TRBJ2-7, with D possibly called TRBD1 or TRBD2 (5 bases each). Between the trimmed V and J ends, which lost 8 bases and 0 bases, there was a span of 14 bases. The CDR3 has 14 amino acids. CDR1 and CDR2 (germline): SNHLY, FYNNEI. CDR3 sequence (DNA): TGTGCCAGCCTTAGCGACAGACTCTCCTACGAGCAGTACTTC. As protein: CASLSDRLSYEQYF.

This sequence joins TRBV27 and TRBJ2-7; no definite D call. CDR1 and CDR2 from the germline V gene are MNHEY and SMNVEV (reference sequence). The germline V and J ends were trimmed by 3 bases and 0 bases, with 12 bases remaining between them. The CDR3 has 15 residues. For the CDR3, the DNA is TGTGCCAGCAGTTTGGTAGGCCCCAGCTCCTACGAGCAGTACTTC. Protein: CASSLVGPSSYEQYF.

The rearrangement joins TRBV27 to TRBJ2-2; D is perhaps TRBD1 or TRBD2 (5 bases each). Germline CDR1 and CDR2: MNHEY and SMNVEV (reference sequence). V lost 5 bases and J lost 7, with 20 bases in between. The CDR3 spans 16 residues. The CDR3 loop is CASSKITGPKNGELFF. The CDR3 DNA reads TGTGCCAGCAGTAAGATCACGGGACCGAAAAACGGGGAGCTGTTTTTT.